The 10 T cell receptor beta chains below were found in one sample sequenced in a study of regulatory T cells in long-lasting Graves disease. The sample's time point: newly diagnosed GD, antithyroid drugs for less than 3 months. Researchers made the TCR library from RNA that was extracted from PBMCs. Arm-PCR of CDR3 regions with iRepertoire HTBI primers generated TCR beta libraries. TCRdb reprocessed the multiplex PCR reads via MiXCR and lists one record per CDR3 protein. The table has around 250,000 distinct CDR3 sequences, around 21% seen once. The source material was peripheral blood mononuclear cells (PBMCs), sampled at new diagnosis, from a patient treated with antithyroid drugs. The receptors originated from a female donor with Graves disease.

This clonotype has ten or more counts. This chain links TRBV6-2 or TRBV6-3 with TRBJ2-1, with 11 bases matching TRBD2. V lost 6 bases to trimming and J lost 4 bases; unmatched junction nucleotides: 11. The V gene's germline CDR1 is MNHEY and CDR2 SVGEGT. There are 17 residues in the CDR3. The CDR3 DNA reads TGTGCCAGCAGCCGCGTACCCACTAGCGGGAGTTACAATGAGCAGTTCTTC. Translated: CASSRVPTSGSYNEQFF.

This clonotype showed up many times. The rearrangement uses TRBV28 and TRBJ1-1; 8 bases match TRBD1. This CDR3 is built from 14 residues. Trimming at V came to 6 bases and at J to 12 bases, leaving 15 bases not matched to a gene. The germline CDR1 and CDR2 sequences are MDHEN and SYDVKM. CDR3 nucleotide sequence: TGTGCCAGCAGGGGCGGACAGGGTACAGCCCAGACTTTCTTT. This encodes CASRGGQGTAQTFF.

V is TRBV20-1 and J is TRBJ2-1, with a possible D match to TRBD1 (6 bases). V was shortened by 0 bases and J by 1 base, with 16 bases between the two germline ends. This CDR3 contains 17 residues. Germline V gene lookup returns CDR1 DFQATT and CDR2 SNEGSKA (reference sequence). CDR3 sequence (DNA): TGCAGTGCTAGAGATTCTCCCCGGCAGGGGTCCTACAATGAGCAGTTCTTC. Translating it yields CSARDSPRQGSYNEQFF.

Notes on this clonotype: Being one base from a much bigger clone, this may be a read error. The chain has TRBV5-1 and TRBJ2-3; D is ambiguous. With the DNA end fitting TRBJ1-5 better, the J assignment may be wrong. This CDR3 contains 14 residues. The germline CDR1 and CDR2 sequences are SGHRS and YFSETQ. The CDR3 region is CASSFGSLKDTQHF. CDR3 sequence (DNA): TGCGCCAGCAGCTTTGGGAGCTTAAAAGATACGCAGCATTTT.

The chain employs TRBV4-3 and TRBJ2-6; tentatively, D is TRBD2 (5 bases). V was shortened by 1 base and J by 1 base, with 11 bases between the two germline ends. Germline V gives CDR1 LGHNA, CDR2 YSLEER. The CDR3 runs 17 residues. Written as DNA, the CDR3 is TGCGCCAGCAGCCAAGCAGTCGGCGGGTCTGGGGCCAACGTCCTGACTTTC. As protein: CASSQAVGGSGANVLTF.

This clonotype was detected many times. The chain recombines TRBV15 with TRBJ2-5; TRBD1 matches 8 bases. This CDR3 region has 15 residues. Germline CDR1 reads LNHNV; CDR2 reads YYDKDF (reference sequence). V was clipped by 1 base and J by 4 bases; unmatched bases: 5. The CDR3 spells CATSRGPGGGETQYF. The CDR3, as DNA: TGTGCCACCAGCAGAGGACCAGGGGGCGGAGAGACCCAGTACTTC. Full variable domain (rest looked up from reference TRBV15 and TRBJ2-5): DAMVIQNPRYQVTQFGKPVTLSCSQTLNHNVMYWYQQKSSQAPKLLFHYYDKDFNNEADTPDNFQSRRPNTSFCFLDIRSPGLGDTAMYLCATSRGPGGGETQYFGPGTRLLVL.

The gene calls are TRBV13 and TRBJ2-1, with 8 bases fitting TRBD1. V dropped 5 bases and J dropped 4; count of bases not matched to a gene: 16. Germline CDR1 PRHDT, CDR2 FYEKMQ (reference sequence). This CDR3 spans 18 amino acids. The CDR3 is CASSPETPGQVTYNEQFF. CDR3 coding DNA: TGTGCCAGCAGCCCTGAAACCCCGGGACAGGTAACATACAATGAGCAGTTCTTC.

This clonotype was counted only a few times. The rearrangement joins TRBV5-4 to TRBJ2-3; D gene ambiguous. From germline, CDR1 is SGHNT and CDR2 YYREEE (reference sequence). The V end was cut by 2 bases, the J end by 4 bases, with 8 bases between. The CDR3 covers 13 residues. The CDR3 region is CASSLQQADTQYF. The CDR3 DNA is TGTGCCAGCAGCTTACAACAAGCAGATACGCAGTATTTT. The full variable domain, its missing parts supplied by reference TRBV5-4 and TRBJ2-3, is ETGVTQSPTHLIKTRGQQVTLRCSSQSGHNTVSWYQQALGQGPQFIFQYYREEENGRGNFPPRFSGLQFPNYSSELNVNALELDDSALYLCASSLQQADTQYFGPGTRLTVL.

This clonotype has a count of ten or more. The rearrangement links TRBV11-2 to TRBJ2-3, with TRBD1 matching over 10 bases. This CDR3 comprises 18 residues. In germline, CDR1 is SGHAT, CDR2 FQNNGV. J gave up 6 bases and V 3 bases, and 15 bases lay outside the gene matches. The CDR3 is CASSFTHGQGGSRDTQYF. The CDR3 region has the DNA TGTGCCAGCAGCTTCACCCACGGACAGGGGGGTTCCCGGGATACGCAGTATTTT.

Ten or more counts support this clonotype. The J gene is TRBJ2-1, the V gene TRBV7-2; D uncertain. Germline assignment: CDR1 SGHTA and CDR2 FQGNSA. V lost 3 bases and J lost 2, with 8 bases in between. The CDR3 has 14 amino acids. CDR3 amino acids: CASSFNRAYNEQFF. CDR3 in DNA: TGTGCCAGCAGCTTCAATCGCGCCTACAATGAGCAGTTCTTC.